This T cell receptor (beta chain) was retrieved from a study of beta chain features in type 1 diabetes (dated by TCRdb to 2016 to 2018). About the investigation overall: No differences in mean age, gender distribution, total cell number or subset yield were found between patients and healthy donors. A total of roughly 99 million sorted cells were examined across all samples, and the number of cells per subset was strongly correlated with RNA yield. In the study, recently diagnosed type 1 diabetes patients and matched healthy donors were compared on the TCRB repertoires of their sorted circulating CD4+ T cell subsets. Whereas all 30 or so donors provided naive and central memory subsets, regulatory and stem cell-like memory subsets were isolated from just 8 patients and about 8 healthy donors.

The entire isolated RNA was reverse transcribed using the High Capacity cDNA Reverse Transcription Kit, and thus expressed TCRB transcripts were sequenced. Naive, central memory and regulatory T cell samples underwent deep immunoSEQ sequencing, averaging approximately 3.3 million total reads per sample. Sorted cells were lysed in RLT buffer and RNA was extracted with DNase-treated RNeasy Micro or Mini kits, depending on cell number. To prevent cross-contamination, every cell subset was processed on its own, while patient and healthy donor samples were processed together. The immunoSEQ multiplex PCR was used to amplify TCRB sequences from cDNA, yielding 87-bp fragments that span the CDR3 region. The amplicons were sequenced using the Illumina HiSeq platform. Regarding the original processing steps: Synthetic template baselines were used to correct PCR bias computationally, reads within Hamming distance 2 were collapsed together, and singletons that could not be merged were discarded. Reads were aligned to IMGT to assign V, D and J genes, CDR3 length, and insertions or deletions at six rearrangement sites. Within each subset, clonotype counts were normalized to the number of sorted cells before true diversity and Gini coefficients were calculated with the tcR R package. Repertoire sharing was quantified using the overlap coefficient calculated on TCRB nucleotide sequences. TCRdb took this table from immuneACCESS and kept in-frame rearrangements with V and J called. Such tables lack part of the clones; where checked against another copy, unresolved V genes explain under half of the gap, and the rest is unexplained. V and J calls and clone size come straight from that table; D and trimming were deduced from the DNA. The sample yields some 140,000 clones; around 8.7% were counted once. The top ten clonotypes cover 0.68% of the sample.

This clone was found a few times. The antigen this receptor binds is unknown. No per-base quality is available; no much larger clone lies one base away. Trimming accounts for 7 bases at V and 8 bases at J, while the number of junction bases matched to no gene is 8. Its CDR3 holds 13 amino acids, cysteine through phenylalanine. Only the CDR3 region is kept as DNA, spanning 39 bases read in frame from base 1. Reading the germline V gene gives CDR1 SNHLY and CDR2 FYNNEI. Here is what the overall study found, with its caveats: In all four CD4+ subsets, TCRB CDR3 length was moderately but significantly shorter in type 1 diabetes patients. Naive, central memory and regulatory TCRB repertoires appeared to be more alike among patients than among healthy donors. PCR might favor shorter templates, but patient and control samples were amplified and corrected together, so any skew would affect both groups equally. At VDJ recombination sites, type 1 diabetes patients had fewer insertions and more deleted nucleotides, which implies abnormalities in thymic rearrangement. Only small numbers of individuals were included in the HLA sub-analyses, which left unresolved whether HLA type had any influence on TCRB rearrangement. Because cDNA was sequenced instead of genomic DNA, highly expressing activated cells could be over-represented, though the groups showed no difference in activation or CD3 levels.

Each donor gave one peripheral blood draw, averaging roughly 0.11 L, which was collected into heparinised tubes. A BD FACSAria II was used to sort naive, central memory, regulatory and stem cell-like memory CD4+ T cells with a panel that included CD45RO, CCR7, CD25, CD127, CD95 and CD27. All sorted populations exceeded 95% purity. PBMCs were isolated immediately by Lymphoprep density gradient centrifugation and stained directly without culture. So that batch effects would be minimized, each experiment stained and sorted samples in pairs, pairing one healthy donor with one patient. The rearrangement combines TRBV2 with TRBJ1-2, with 9 bases matching TRBD1. This TCR was sampled from a man aged 18 to 29 in good health. The sequencing input was central memory CD4+ T cells from blood. The CDR3 region has the sequence CASNRRTGDGYTF. The sequenced DNA is TGTGCCAGCAATCGCCGGACAGGGGACGGCTACACCTTC.